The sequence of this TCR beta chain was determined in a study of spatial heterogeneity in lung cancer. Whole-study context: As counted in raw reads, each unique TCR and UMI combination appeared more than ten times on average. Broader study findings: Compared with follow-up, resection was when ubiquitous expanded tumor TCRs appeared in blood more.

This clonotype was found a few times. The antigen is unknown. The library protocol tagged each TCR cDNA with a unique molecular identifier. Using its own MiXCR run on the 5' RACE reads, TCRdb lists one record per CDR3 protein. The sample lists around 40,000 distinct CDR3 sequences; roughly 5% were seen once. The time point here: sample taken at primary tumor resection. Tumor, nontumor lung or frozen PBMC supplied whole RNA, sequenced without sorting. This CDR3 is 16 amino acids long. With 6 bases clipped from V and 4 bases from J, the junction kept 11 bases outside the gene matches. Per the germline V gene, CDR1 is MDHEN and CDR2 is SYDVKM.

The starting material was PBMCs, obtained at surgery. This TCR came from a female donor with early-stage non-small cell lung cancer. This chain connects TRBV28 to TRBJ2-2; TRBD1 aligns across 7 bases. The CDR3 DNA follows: TGTGCCAGCAGCCCGGACAGGATCGAGGGCACCGGGGAGCTGTTTTTT. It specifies CASSPDRIEGTGELFF. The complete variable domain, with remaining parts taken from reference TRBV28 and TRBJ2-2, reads DVKVTQSSRYLVKRTGEKVFLECVQDMDHENMFWYRQDPGLGLRLIYFSYDVKMKEKGDIPEGYSVSREKKERFSLILESASTNQTSMYLCASSPDRIEGTGELFFGEGSRLTVL.